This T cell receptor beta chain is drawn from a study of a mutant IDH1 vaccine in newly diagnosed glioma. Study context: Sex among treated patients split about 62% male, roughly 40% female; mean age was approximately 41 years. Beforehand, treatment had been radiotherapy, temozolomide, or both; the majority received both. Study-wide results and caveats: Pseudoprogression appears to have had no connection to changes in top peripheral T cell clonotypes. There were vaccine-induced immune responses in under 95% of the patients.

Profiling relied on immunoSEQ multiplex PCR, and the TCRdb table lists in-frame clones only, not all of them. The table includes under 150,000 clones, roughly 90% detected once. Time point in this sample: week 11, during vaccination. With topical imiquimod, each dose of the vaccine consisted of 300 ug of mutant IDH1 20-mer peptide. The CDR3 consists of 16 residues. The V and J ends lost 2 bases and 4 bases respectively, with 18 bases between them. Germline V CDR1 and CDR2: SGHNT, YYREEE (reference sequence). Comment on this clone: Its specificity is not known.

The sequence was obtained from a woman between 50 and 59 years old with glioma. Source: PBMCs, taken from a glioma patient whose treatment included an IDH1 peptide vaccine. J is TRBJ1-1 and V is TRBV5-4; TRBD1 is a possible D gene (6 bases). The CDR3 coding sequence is TGTGCCAGCAGCTTAAGGGGGAAGATCCCGGTCACTGAAGCTTTCTTT. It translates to CASSLRGKIPVTEAFF.